This TCR beta chain was documented in a study of OX40 agonist ivuxolimab in advanced cancers. Data came from immunoSEQ multiplex PCR; TCRdb stores just in-frame clones and leaves some out. The sample contains about 49,000 clones, 65% to 90% of which appear only once. Researchers took blood at baseline, on cycle 4 day 1, and on cycle 7 day 1. This CDR3 is built from 15 residues. With 7 bases removed from V and 4 bases from J, the gap between germline ends came to 17 bases. Germline V gene lookup returns CDR1 MDHEN and CDR2 SYDVKM. Sequenced material: CD4+ or CD8+ T cells sorted from blood, taken in a trial of the OX40 agonist ivuxolimab. The receptor was isolated from an adult with an advanced solid tumor such as melanoma, head and neck, liver or kidney cancer. J is TRBJ1-5 and V is TRBV28; possibly TRBD1 for D (5 bases). The CDR3 DNA is TGTGCCAGCAAACAGACCGGGACCGATAATCAGCCCCAGCATTTT. This encodes CASKQTGTDNQPQHF. The variable domain in full, completed from reference TRBV28 and TRBJ1-5, reads DVKVTQSSRYLVKRTGEKVFLECVQDMDHENMFWYRQDPGLGLRLIYFSYDVKMKEKGDIPEGYSVSREKKERFSLILESASTNQTSMYLCASKQTGTDNQPQHFGDGTRLSIL.